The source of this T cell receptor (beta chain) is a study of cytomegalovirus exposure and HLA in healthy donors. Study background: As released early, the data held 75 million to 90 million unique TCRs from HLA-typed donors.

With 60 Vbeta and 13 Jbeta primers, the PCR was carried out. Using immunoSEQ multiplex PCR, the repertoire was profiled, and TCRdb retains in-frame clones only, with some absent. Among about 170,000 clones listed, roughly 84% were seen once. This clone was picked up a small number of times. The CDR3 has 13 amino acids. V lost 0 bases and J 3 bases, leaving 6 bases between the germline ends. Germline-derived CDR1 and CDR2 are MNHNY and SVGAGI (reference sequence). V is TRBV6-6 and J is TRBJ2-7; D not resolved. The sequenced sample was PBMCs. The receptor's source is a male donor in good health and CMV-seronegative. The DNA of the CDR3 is TGTGCCAGCAGTTACTCTAGTTACTACGAGCAGTACTTC. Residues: CASSYSSYYEQYF.